This T cell receptor (beta chain) comes out of a study of cytomegalovirus exposure and HLA in healthy donors. The PCR ran on 60 Vbeta and 13 Jbeta primers. The table came from immunoSEQ multiplex PCR; TCRdb's copy has only in-frame clones and leaves some out. The profile shows around 200,000 clones, over 70% of them singletons. There are 16 residues in the CDR3. Per the germline V gene, CDR1 is WNHNN and CDR2 is SYGVQD (reference sequence). Between the trimmed V and J ends, which lost 2 bases and 0 bases, there was a span of 11 bases. The chain uses TRBV10-1 and TRBJ1-5; no definite D call. Input material: PBMCs. This receptor was identified in a middle-aged man in good health and CMV-seronegative. DNA for the CDR3: TGCGCCAGCAGTGAGAGCGTTACCCATAGCAATCAGCCCCAGCATTTT. Its protein is CASSESVTHSNQPQHF.